The 25 T cell receptor beta chains presented below share a single source sample, sequenced in a study of beta chain features in type 1 diabetes. The isolated RNA, all of it, was reverse transcribed, so expressed TCRB transcripts were what got sequenced. Only in-frame clones appear in the TCRdb table, and some are missing; sequencing was by immunoSEQ multiplex PCR. Of some 290,000 clones listed, about 23% are singletons. Study-wide findings and caveats: TCRB CDR3s were moderately but significantly shorter in Type 1 diabetes patients in all four CD4+ subsets.

What these receptors recognize is not known. Sequencing was performed on naive CD4+ T cells from blood. The origin of the receptors is a woman in her 30s with type 1 diabetes.

This rearrangement joins TRBV7-3 to TRBJ1-5; 7 bases agree with TRBD1. CDR3 length: 19 residues. Germline CDR1 reads SGHTA; CDR2 reads FQGTGA. Losses at the gene ends were 2 bases for V and 4 bases for J; bases not matched to a gene: 17. The CDR3 is CASSLPDKSPGQHNQPQHF. As DNA, the CDR3 is TGTGCCAGCAGCTTACCGGATAAGTCCCCGGGACAGCATAATCAGCCCCAGCATTTT.

The rearrangement links TRBV10-3 to TRBJ2-4; no definite D call. The germline CDR1 and CDR2 sequences are ENHRY and SYGVKD. V gave up 3 bases and J gave up 7 bases, with 7 bases separating them. The CDR3 contains 12 residues. CDR3 in amino acids: CAISDDSNIQYF. The CDR3 region has the DNA TGTGCCATCAGTGACGACTCGAACATTCAGTACTTC.

V and J are TRBV4-2 and TRBJ1-2, with TRBD1 as a possible D gene (6 bases). Germline CDR1 is LGHNA and CDR2 is YNFKEQ. The ends were cut back, 1 base at V and 6 bases at J, with 12 bases in the middle. This CDR3 comprises 14 residues. CDR3 sequence reads: CASSQGGGVDGYTF. The DNA for the CDR3 is TGTGCCAGCAGCCAAGGAGGGGGGGTGGATGGCTACACCTTC.

Here the CDR3 DNA reads TGCGCCAGCAGCGCAGCGGGGTCAAACAATGAGCAGTTCTTC. This gives the protein CASSAAGSNNEQFF. The J gene is TRBJ2-1, the V gene TRBV5-1; 7 nucleotides align to TRBD2. From germline, CDR1 is SGHRS and CDR2 YFSETQ. The CDR3 consists of 14 residues. Germline trimming cut 4 bases from V and 5 bases from J; bases unmatched to any gene: 6.

This chain connects TRBV2 to TRBJ2-5; 9 bases are shared with TRBD2. Looked up from germline, CDR1 is SNHLY and CDR2 is FYNNEI. This CDR3 is 14 amino acids long. V dropped 3 bases and J dropped 5; count of bases not matched to a gene: 4. CDR3 residues: CASSDAGGWETQYF. CDR3 nucleotide sequence: TGTGCCAGCAGTGATGCGGGAGGGTGGGAGACCCAGTACTTC.

A few counts support this clone. The chain recombines TRBV6-6 with TRBJ1-5; the match to TRBD1 covers 10 bases. The length of the CDR3 is 14 residues. V trimming: 8 bases; J trimming: 2 bases; junction bases outside the gene matches: 3. CDR1 and CDR2 from the germline V gene are MNHNY and SVGAGI (reference sequence). CDR3 amino acids: CASDRGQGNQPQHF. CDR3 DNA: TGTGCCAGCGACAGGGGGCAGGGCAATCAGCCCCAGCATTTT.

This chain connects TRBV28 to TRBJ2-6, with 12 bases that match TRBD1. The CDR3 is 20 residues long. V shed 6 bases and J 3 bases; nucleotides not matched to a gene: 15. The germline gives CDR1 MDHEN, CDR2 SYDVKM. The CDR3 reads CASSLPAPGQGAYGANVLTF. The CDR3 region has the DNA TGTGCCAGCAGCTTACCAGCCCCGGGACAGGGGGCGTATGGGGCCAACGTCCTGACTTTC.

This chain links TRBV9 with TRBJ2-2, with D possibly being TRBD2 (5 bases). The V and J ends lost 4 bases and 4 bases respectively, with 17 bases between them. In germline, CDR1 is SGDLS, CDR2 YYNGEE. CDR3 length equals 16 residues. CDR3 bases: TGTGCCAGCAGCCCCCCCGGGGTCGCCTCCACCGGGGAGCTGTTTTTT. This encodes CASSPPGVASTGELFF. Together with reference TRBV9 and TRBJ2-2, the CDR3 gives the full variable domain: DSGVTQTPKHLITATGQRVTLRCSPRSGDLSVYWYQQSLDQGLQFLIQYYNGEERAKGNILERFSAQQFPDLHSELNLSSLELGDSALYFCASSPPGVASTGELFFGEGSRLTVL.

This clone was seen only a few times. The chain employs TRBV29-1 and TRBJ1-1; D gene unclear. This CDR3 region has 12 residues. Per the germline V gene, CDR1 is SQVTM and CDR2 is ANQGSEA. The ends were cut back, 3 bases at V and 6 bases at J, with 11 bases in the middle. The CDR3 loop reads CSVDDLSAEAFF. CDR3 coding DNA: TGCAGCGTTGATGACCTGAGCGCTGAAGCTTTCTTT.

This clone was counted only a few times. The V and J genes are TRBV9 and TRBJ1-1, with TRBD1 matching over 7 bases. The V gene's germline CDR1 is SGDLS and CDR2 YYNGEE. The CDR3 runs to 13 residues. V shed 3 bases and J 4 bases; nucleotides not matched to a gene: 3. CDR3 DNA: TGTGCCAGCAGCGCGACAGGGAGCACTGAAGCTTTCTTT. It codes for CASSATGSTEAFF.

This clone was picked up a small number of times. This sequence joins TRBV18 and TRBJ2-1; TRBD2 might be the D (6 bases). V was pared by 3 bases and J by 3 bases, with 18 bases between. The CDR3 runs 17 residues. Germline V gene data show CDR1 as KGHSH and CDR2 as LQKENI. The CDR3 reads CASSPYVGTENYNEQFF. The CDR3 DNA reads as TGTGCCAGCTCACCCTATGTTGGGACTGAGAACTACAATGAGCAGTTCTTC.

This clone was counted a few times. This chain joins TRBV13 and TRBJ2-1; weak D call: TRBD1 (5 bases). The CDR3 length is 14 residues. With 3 bases removed from V and 8 bases from J, the gap between germline ends came to 14 bases. Germline loops: CDR1 PRHDT, CDR2 FYEKMQ (reference sequence). The CDR3, as DNA: TGTGCCAGCAGCTTGGGGCCAATTCTCGATGAGCAGTTCTTC. Translating it yields CASSLGPILDEQFF.

This clone was counted between two and nine times. The V call is TRBV7-2, the J call TRBJ2-2; 11 bases line up with TRBD2. After removal of 2 bases from V and 7 bases from J, the junction contained 6 bases not matched to a gene. Germline assignment: CDR1 SGHTA and CDR2 FQGNSA. The CDR3 loop spans 16 amino acids. Here the CDR3 reads CASSLTSGSGFGELFF. The CDR3 DNA sequence: TGTGCCAGCAGCTTAACTAGCGGGAGTGGGTTCGGGGAGCTGTTTTTT.

The V call is TRBV27, the J call TRBJ2-1, with D hard to call. CDR3 length: 13 amino acids. V was pared by 7 bases and J by 5 bases, with 12 bases between. The germline V gene has CDR1 MNHEY and CDR2 SMNVEV (reference sequence). The CDR3 reads CASTPGLDNEQFF. The CDR3 DNA reads TGTGCCAGCACACCGGGTCTCGACAATGAGCAGTTCTTC.

This clone was picked up a small number of times. This chain joins TRBV5-4 and TRBJ2-6, with D possibly being TRBD2 (6 bases). The CDR3 is 16 amino acids. V lost 3 bases and J lost 0, with 10 bases in between. The germline V gene encodes CDR1 SGHNT and CDR2 YYREEE (reference sequence). The DNA for the CDR3 is TGTGCCAGCAGCTCCACCGGGGGCTCTGGGGCCAACGTCCTGACTTTC. Translation gives CASSSTGGSGANVLTF.

Only a few counts were recorded for this clone. CDR3 in amino acids: CASSLGGPETQYF. In DNA form, the CDR3 reads TGTGCCAGCAGCTTGGGCGGTCCAGAGACCCAGTACTTC. The rearrangement uses TRBV5-5 and TRBJ2-5; D is undetermined. CDR1 and CDR2 from the germline V gene are SGHKS and YYEKEE (reference sequence). V shed 0 bases and J shed 4 bases, with 7 bases lying between them. The CDR3 runs 13 residues.

The J gene is TRBJ2-1, the V gene TRBV19; maybe TRBD1 (5 bases). Germline CDR1 and CDR2: LNHDA and SQIVND (reference sequence). This CDR3 contains 13 residues. V was trimmed by 9 bases and J by 3 bases, leaving 12 bases between them. The chain's CDR3 is CASCTGVYNEQFF. The CDR3 DNA sequence: TGTGCCAGCTGTACAGGAGTCTACAATGAGCAGTTCTTC.

This rearrangement joins TRBV27 to TRBJ1-5, with D unresolved. Trimming removed 3 bases at V and 9 bases at J, with 9 bases between. The CDR3 loop spans 12 amino acids. Germline V gives CDR1 MNHEY, CDR2 SMNVEV (reference sequence). The chain's CDR3 is CASSFSGGPQHF. The DNA of the CDR3 is TGTGCCAGCAGTTTTAGCGGTGGGCCCCAGCATTTT.

This clone turned up a few times. V is TRBV29-1 and J is TRBJ2-5, with D unclear. Germline V gene data show CDR1 as SQVTM and CDR2 as ANQGSEA. This CDR3 has 14 residues. Trimming left V 5 bases short and J 2 bases short, with 15 bases between. This chain's CDR3 is CSVPRPLNQETQYF. CDR3 DNA sequence: TGCAGCGTTCCCCGCCCACTGAATCAAGAGACCCAGTACTTC.

A single count supports this clone. The chain joins TRBV5-1 to TRBJ2-3; 10 positions match TRBD2. V dropped 7 bases and J dropped 0; count of bases not matched to a gene: 2. This CDR3 spans 14 amino acids. Germline loops: CDR1 SGHRS, CDR2 YFSETQ. CDR3 protein: CASQTSGSTDTQYF. CDR3 nucleotide sequence: TGCGCCAGCCAGACTAGCGGGAGCACAGATACGCAGTATTTT.

The chain uses TRBV18 and TRBJ2-1, with 9 bases identical to TRBD2. Trimming removed 0 bases from V and 4 bases from J; junction bases left unmatched: 4. The CDR3 length is 16 residues. Germline V gives CDR1 KGHSH, CDR2 LQKENI. CDR3 region: CASSPPVAGVYNEQFF. For the CDR3, the DNA is TGTGCCAGCTCACCACCGGTAGCGGGAGTATACAATGAGCAGTTCTTC.

This clone was picked up a small number of times. V and J are TRBV25-1 and TRBJ2-1; 8 nucleotides line up with TRBD1. Germline CDR1 MGHDK, CDR2 SYGVNS. Trimming cost V 5 bases and J 8 bases; bases outside gene matches: 14. The CDR3 length is 16 residues. CDR3 coding DNA: TGTGCCAGCAGTCAAGATAGAGGGGCAGGGGGCGATGAGCAGTTCTTC. This sequence encodes CASSQDRGAGGDEQFF.

The chain uses TRBV27 and TRBJ2-5; perhaps TRBD2 as D (7 bases). This CDR3 region has 16 residues. V was pared by 6 bases and J by 6 bases, with 23 bases between. Germline CDR1 is MNHEY and CDR2 is SMNVEV (reference sequence). In nucleotides, the CDR3 is TGTGCCAGCAGCATCACCCCGGGGGAGGGGGGACAGACCCAGTACTTC. Translated: CASSITPGEGGQTQYF.

This clone occurred a few times. The rearrangement uses TRBV4-1 and TRBJ1-2; TRBD1 matches 7 bases. The CDR3 runs to 15 residues. Unmatched junction bases numbered 5, after V lost 3 bases and J lost 1 base. The germline V gene encodes CDR1 MGHRA and CDR2 YSYEKL. CDR3 nucleotide sequence: TGCGCCAGCAGCCACCCCGGGACAGTTAACTATGGCTACACCTTC. Translation gives CASSHPGTVNYGYTF.

This clone was observed a few times. This chain joins TRBV11-2 and TRBJ2-7; the match to TRBD2 covers 8 bases. The CDR3 spans 15 residues. V trimming: 4 bases; J trimming: 2 bases; junction bases outside the gene matches: 7. Germline CDR1 reads SGHAT; CDR2 reads FQNNGV. CDR3 amino acids: CASSSRLASTYEQYF. DNA of the CDR3: TGTGCCAGCAGCTCTAGACTAGCGTCGACCTACGAGCAGTACTTC.